The source of this T cell receptor (beta chain) is a study of long-term antiretroviral therapy in people with HIV. V lost 4 bases, J lost 4 bases, and 4 bases stayed unmatched. This CDR3 is built from 14 residues. Looked up from germline, CDR1 is MNHNY and CDR2 is SVGAGI (reference sequence). Overall study results and limits: Controls had broader CDR3 length ranges than HIV repertoires did.

Notes on this clone: The antigen remains unidentified.

They ran version v3.0 of the immunoSEQ assay at survey level. Libraries were prepared by immunoSEQ multiplex PCR; TCRdb keeps only in-frame clonotypes and omits some of them. The repertoire includes about 39,000 clones, around nine tenths of them detected once, and 3% to 5% sits in the top ten. This chain connects TRBV6-6 to TRBJ2-7; 10 bases map to TRBD2. The sequence derives from a woman younger than 30 with HIV. This material consisted of unsorted PBMCs, taken just before starting antiretroviral therapy. The CDR3: CASSSGLAVYEQYF. The DNA of the CDR3 is TGTGCCAGCAGTTCCGGACTAGCGGTTTACGAGCAGTACTTC.